These 24 T cell receptor beta chains originate from one sample sequenced in a study of low-dose radiotherapy and immunotherapy resistance in tumors. Stated time point: after trial treatment. Indicated treatment: LDRT plus nivolumab, ipilimumab, low-dose cyclophosphamide and aspirin (RACIN trial). TRAV- and TRBV-specific primers primed first-strand cDNA, covering alpha and beta chains. Amplification, which lasted around 18 PCR cycles, used a constant-region primer and V-primer adapter to amplify TCRs. TCRdb ran MiXCR on the reads and lists one entry per CDR3 protein. The table shows tens of thousands of distinct CDR3 sequences, with 20% to 25% occurring only once. Here the sequenced sample was PBMCs, taken after low-dose radiotherapy plus immunotherapy. The source of these receptors is a female donor with ovarian cancer.

This clonotype was counted many times. V usage is TRBV18 and J usage is TRBJ1-1; D not resolved. The CDR3 spans 14 residues. V dropped 6 bases and J dropped 2 bases, with 13 bases sitting between them. Germline CDR1 reads KGHSH; CDR2 reads LQKENI. CDR3 region: CASSQDGRNTEAFF. The DNA of the CDR3 is TGTGCCAGCTCCCAGGACGGGCGAAACACTGAAGCTTTCTTT.

The sample holds many counts of this clonotype. This chain uses TRBV7-2 with TRBJ2-3; D may be TRBD1 (5 bases). Per germline, CDR1 SGHTA and CDR2 FQGNSA. V lost 7 bases and J lost 6, with 20 bases in between. This CDR3 is built from 15 residues. This chain's CDR3 is CASTPDSWGSDTQYF. For the CDR3, the DNA is TGTGCCAGCACCCCCGACAGTTGGGGTAGTGATACGCAGTATTTT.

This clonotype was picked up many times. The chain combines TRBV7-6 with TRBJ2-6, with a possible D match to TRBD1 (6 bases). V lost 1 base, J lost 12 bases, and 13 bases lay in between. The CDR3 loop spans 14 amino acids. Germline V gives CDR1 SGHVS, CDR2 FNYEAQ. The CDR3 region is CASSLGVGHPVLTF. In DNA form, the CDR3 reads TGTGCCAGCAGCTTAGGGGTGGGACATCCCGTCCTGACTTTC.

The chain combines TRBV19 with TRBJ2-3; D remains unclear. Per the germline V gene, CDR1 is LNHDA and CDR2 is SQIVND (reference sequence). Trimming took off 4 bases at V and 2 bases at J, with 7 bases between the two ends. The CDR3 spans 13 residues. CDR3: CASSNTYTDTQYF. For the CDR3, the DNA is TGTGCCAGTAGTAACACCTACACAGATACGCAGTATTTT.

This clonotype has a count of ten or more. V gene TRBV7-2 combines with J gene TRBJ2-1; possible D gene TRBD1, 5 bases. This CDR3 contains 14 residues. V gave up 7 bases and J gave up 6 bases, with 16 bases separating them. Germline assignment: CDR1 SGHTA and CDR2 FQGNSA. The CDR3 reads CASTRAKLVNEQFF. The CDR3 nucleotides are TGTGCCAGCACCAGGGCCAAGTTGGTCAATGAGCAGTTCTTC.

With respect to this clonotype: A far larger clone is one base from this, pointing to a likely read error. This chain uses TRBV5-8 with TRBJ2-5; D may correspond to TRBD1 or TRBD2 (6 bases each). The germline V gene has CDR1 SGHTS and CDR2 YDEGEE. The CDR3 sequence is 17 residues long. The V and J ends lost 4 bases and 10 bases respectively, with 29 bases between them. The CDR3 DNA reads TGTGCCAGCAGCCCCCAAGGAGGGGCCGGGGGCGTAGTGAGCCAGTACTTC. Its translation: CASSPQGGAGGVVSQYF.

This clonotype was seen ten or more times. The chain joins TRBV27 to TRBJ1-6, with TRBD1 matching 10 bases. V trimming: 7 bases; J trimming: 9 bases; junction bases outside the gene matches: 9. The CDR3 consists of 15 residues. Germline V lookup: CDR1 MNHEY, CDR2 SMNVEV (reference sequence). CDR3 sequence (DNA): TGTGCCAGCACCACGACAGGGGGCGGCGTTTCACCCCTCCACTTT. It codes for CASTTTGGGVSPLHF.

For this clonotype: Because the CDR3's place on the DNA is in doubt, the DNA is left out and the CDR3 is given as listed by TCRdb. The V and J genes are TRBV6-1 and TRBJ2-2; the D call in the table, TRBD2, was not verified against the DNA. Germline lookup yields CDR1 MNHNS and CDR2 SASEGT. The CDR3 has 15 amino acids, counting both end residues. The CDR3 region is CASRLAANTGELFFF.

In this sample, this clonotype turned up many times. The chain uses TRBV5-5 and TRBJ1-2; D may be TRBD1 (6 bases). Trimming stripped 2 bases from V and 3 bases from J, with 11 bases between. Germline CDR1 SGHKS, CDR2 YYEKEE (reference sequence). The CDR3 is made up of 14 amino acids. As DNA, the CDR3 is TGTGCCAGCAGCTTACAGGGAGTAGACTATGGCTACACCTTC. Residues: CASSLQGVDYGYTF.

Ten or more counts support this clonotype. The chain recombines TRBV20-1 with TRBJ2-1; 9 bases are shared with TRBD1. Per germline, CDR1 DFQATT and CDR2 SNEGSKA (reference sequence). V lost 2 bases and J lost 8; bases outside the gene matches: 7. The CDR3 is 14 residues long. The CDR3 loop is CSARPGTGRDEQFF. CDR3 DNA sequence: TGCAGTGCTAGACCCGGGACAGGGAGAGATGAGCAGTTCTTC.

Comment on this clonotype: A read error may explain this, as a much larger clone is one base away. This rearrangement joins TRBV20-1 to TRBJ2-7, with D hard to call. Germline V CDR1 and CDR2: DFQATT, SNEGSKA (reference sequence). The length of the CDR3 is 11 residues. This CDR3 is CSAIHVYDQYF. CDR3 in DNA: TGCAGTGCTATACACGTTTACGATCAGTACTTC.

Points on this clonotype: An end of the junction differs from the germline gene, which may be a read error. This chain uses TRBV28 with TRBJ1-2; D is undetermined. The germline gives CDR1 MDHEN, CDR2 SYDVKM. The CDR3 has 13 amino acids. The CDR3 sequence: CASSVRLGPHYTF. As DNA, the CDR3 is TGCGCCAGCAGTGTTCGACTGGGCCCTCACTACACCTTC.

A word on this clonotype: A read error is the likely source, as a far larger clone sits one nucleotide away. Given the absence of the conserved phenylalanine or tryptophan at the CDR3 end, a read error is likely. The V gene is TRBV6-6, the J gene TRBJ2-7; the D is unclear. Germline CDR1 reads MNHNY; CDR2 reads SVGAGI (reference sequence). The CDR3 loop spans 12 amino acids. The CDR3 reads CAISETNYEQYS. The CDR3, as DNA: TGTGCCATCAGTGAGACCAATTACGAGCAGTACTCC.

This clonotype has at least ten counts. V gene TRBV6-5 combines with J gene TRBJ2-7; 7 nucleotides agree with TRBD2. The CDR3 is 15 amino acids. The V gene's germline CDR1 is MNHEY and CDR2 SVGAGI. The V gene end was trimmed by 2 bases and the J gene end by 5 bases; junction bases not matched to a gene: 9. The CDR3 spells CASSYRSPGGNEQYF. The CDR3 DNA reads as TGTGCCAGCAGTTACAGGTCTCCGGGGGGAAACGAGCAGTACTTC.

This clonotype was found many times. J is TRBJ2-1 and V is TRBV20-1; 16 nucleotides line up with TRBD2. Losses at the gene ends were 3 bases for V and 1 base for J; bases not matched to a gene: 9. CDR1 is DFQATT and CDR2 is SNEGSKA in the germline V gene (reference sequence). This CDR3 is built from 19 residues. The CDR3 loop is CSASDFGTSGGASYNEQFF. The DNA for the CDR3 is TGCAGTGCTAGCGACTTCGGGACTAGCGGGGGGGCGTCCTACAATGAGCAGTTCTTC.

In this sample, this clonotype turned up many times. The chain uses TRBV5-4 and TRBJ2-3; maybe TRBD1 (6 bases). Trimming removed 4 bases from V and 6 bases from J, with 18 bases in between. The germline V gene encodes CDR1 SGHNT and CDR2 YYREEE (reference sequence). This CDR3 comprises 15 residues. The CDR3 is CASSPRGTAPDTQYF. Here the CDR3 DNA reads TGTGCCAGCAGCCCAAGGGGGACGGCCCCTGATACGCAGTATTTT.

This clonotype was seen many times. The chain employs TRBV18 and TRBJ2-6; 9 nucleotides line up with TRBD1. Germline CDR1 and CDR2: KGHSH and LQKENI. The CDR3 extends over 18 amino acids. The V gene end was trimmed by 1 base and the J gene end by 0 bases; junction bases not matched to a gene: 4. The CDR3 sequence: CASSPRDRVTSGANVLTF. The CDR3 DNA reads TGTGCCAGCTCACCACGGGACAGGGTCACCTCTGGGGCCAACGTCCTGACTTTC.

This chain connects TRBV19 to TRBJ2-6; D unresolved. Trimming removed 8 bases from V and 0 bases from J, with 8 bases in between. CDR1 is LNHDA, CDR2 SQIVND, per germline (reference sequence). The length of the CDR3 is 14 residues. The CDR3 is CASSQISGANVLTF. CDR3 in DNA: TGTGCCAGTTCTCAGATCTCTGGGGCCAACGTCCTGACTTTC.

Concerning this clonotype: An end of the junction does not agree with germline; a read error may underlie this. The chain has TRBV6-1 and TRBJ2-1, with D possibly matching TRBD2 (6 bases). The V gene's germline CDR1 is MNHNS and CDR2 SASEGT. The CDR3 runs to 16 residues. CDR3 DNA sequence: TGTGCCAGTAGTGGTCGGACTAACGGGAGTCGGAATGAGCAGTTCTTC. It codes for CASSGRTNGSRNEQFF.

The rearrangement joins TRBV7-9 to TRBJ1-1; D remains ambiguous. V lost 0 bases and J lost 1, with 9 bases in between. The CDR3 is 15 amino acids. The germline V gene encodes CDR1 SEHNR and CDR2 FQNEAQ (reference sequence). CDR3 region: CASSLADTANTEAFF. In DNA form, the CDR3 reads TGTGCCAGCAGCTTAGCTGACACTGCGAACACTGAAGCTTTCTTT.

This clonotype was counted at least ten times. The CDR3 DNA sequence: TGTGCCAGCAGTACTAGCGGGAGTTACAATGAGCAGTTCTTC. Its translation: CASSTSGSYNEQFF. The chain recombines TRBV7-3 with TRBJ2-1; TRBD2 matches 11 bases. This CDR3 spans 14 amino acids. Germline CDR1 reads SGHTA; CDR2 reads FQGTGA. The V segment lost 6 bases and the J segment 4 bases; nucleotides outside the gene matches: 2.

This clonotype came up many times. The rearrangement joins TRBV4-1 to TRBJ1-1; D remains unclear. This CDR3 contains 13 residues. Germline loops: CDR1 MGHRA, CDR2 YSYEKL. Trimming removed 3 bases from V and 7 bases from J, with 12 bases in between. CDR3 loop: CASSHPGVGEAFF. CDR3 DNA: TGCGCCAGCAGCCACCCAGGCGTAGGTGAAGCTTTCTTT.

There are a few counts of this clonotype. The rearrangement joins TRBV18 to TRBJ2-3; D ambiguous. The CDR3 extends over 12 amino acids. V was cut by 8 bases and J by 0 bases, with 6 bases left in between. Germline lookup yields CDR1 KGHSH and CDR2 LQKENI. The CDR3 DNA follows: TGTGCCAGCAGTTCTAGCACAGATACGCAGTATTTT. This codes for CASSSSTDTQYF. The complete variable domain, with remaining parts taken from reference TRBV18 and TRBJ2-3, reads NAGVMQNPRHLVRRRGQEARLRCSPMKGHSHVYWYRQLPEEGLKFMVYLQKENIIDESGMPKERFSAEFPKEGPSILRIQQVVRGDSAAYFCASSSSTDTQYFGPGTRLTVL.

Remarks on this clonotype: This probably arose from a read error, given a far larger clone one base away. The chain uses TRBV5-1 and TRBJ2-2; D tentatively fits TRBD1 or TRBD2 (5 bases each). The CDR3 runs to 15 residues. Germline loops: CDR1 SGHRS, CDR2 YFSETQ. The CDR3 protein is CTSSLTGAGTGELFF. The CDR3 DNA reads TGTACCAGCAGCTTAACCGGGGCCGGCACCGGGGAGCTGTTTTTT.